The 21 T cell receptor beta chains below were found in one sample sequenced in a study of early T cells in non-severe SARS-CoV-2 infection. TCRdb passed the 5' RACE reads through MiXCR, listing each CDR3 protein once. The table lists about 57,000 distinct CDR3 sequences, approximately 13% of them singletons. Source material: whole blood. The receptors were gathered from an adult who was a healthcare worker with PCR-confirmed SARS-CoV-2 infection or an uninfected control (not recorded which).

This clonotype was seen ten or more times. The chain is built from TRBV6-1 and TRBJ2-7, with unresolved D. In germline, CDR1 is MNHNS, CDR2 SASEGT. With 1 base removed from V and 2 bases from J, the gap between germline ends came to 9 bases. This CDR3 has 14 amino acids. CDR3 amino acids: CASSEVGLPYEQYF. DNA for the CDR3: TGTGCCAGCAGTGAAGTAGGGCTACCCTACGAGCAGTACTTC.

In its sample, this clonotype was seen a few times. The chain is built from TRBV15 and TRBJ2-7; TRBD2 is a possible D gene (6 bases). The V end lost 3 bases, the J end lost 0 bases, and 15 bases lay between the germline ends. The V gene's germline CDR1 is LNHNV and CDR2 YYDKDF (reference sequence). CDR3 length: 16 amino acids. The CDR3 is CATSRDGREISYEQYF. For the CDR3, the DNA is TGTGCCACCAGCAGGGACGGGCGGGAAATCTCCTACGAGCAGTACTTC.

The chain is built from TRBV5-1 and TRBJ2-2; a weak D match, TRBD1 (6 bases). CDR1 is SGHRS, CDR2 YFSETQ, per germline. This CDR3 region has 16 residues. The V end was cut by 4 bases, the J end by 0 bases, with 13 bases between. DNA of the CDR3: TGCGCCAGCAGCAGGGCCGGGACATCGAACACCGGGGAGCTGTTTTTT. It yields the protein CASSRAGTSNTGELFF.

The sample holds a few counts of this clonotype. The rearrangement links TRBV9 to TRBJ1-4; 8 positions match TRBD1. Germline CDR1 SGDLS, CDR2 YYNGEE. CDR3 length: 14 amino acids. Trimming cost V 4 bases and J 6 bases; bases outside gene matches: 5. CDR3 amino acids: CASSLTGVDEKLFF. The CDR3 DNA follows: TGTGCCAGCAGCCTGACAGGGGTGGATGAAAAACTGTTTTTT.

This clonotype has at least ten counts. The rearrangement uses TRBV18 and TRBJ1-1; unclear D gene. CDR1 and CDR2 (germline): KGHSH, LQKENI. V lost 5 bases, J lost 11 bases, and 18 bases lay in between. CDR3 length equals 13 residues. This CDR3 reads CASSTNNPVLAFF. In DNA, the CDR3 is TGTGCCAGCTCAACCAACAACCCGGTATTGGCTTTCTTT.

This clonotype appeared many times. The chain employs TRBV18 and TRBJ1-1; the D is unclear. V was trimmed by 3 bases and J by 5 bases, leaving 16 bases between them. Per the germline V gene, CDR1 is KGHSH and CDR2 is LQKENI. The CDR3 consists of 15 residues. Written as DNA, the CDR3 is TGTGCCAGCTCACCCGGGTCCCGAACCTCGACTGAAGCTTTCTTT. Its protein is CASSPGSRTSTEAFF. The full variable domain, in which reference TRBV18 and TRBJ1-1 provide the parts outside the CDR3, is NAGVMQNPRHLVRRRGQEARLRCSPMKGHSHVYWYRQLPEEGLKFMVYLQKENIIDESGMPKERFSAEFPKEGPSILRIQQVVRGDSAAYFCASSPGSRTSTEAFFGQGTRLTVV.

At least ten counts were recorded for this clonotype. This chain connects TRBV12-5 to TRBJ2-4; 8 nucleotides line up with TRBD1. CDR3 length: 15 amino acids. Trimming cost V 3 bases and J 8 bases; bases outside gene matches: 9. CDR1 is LGHNT and CDR2 is FRNRAP in the germline V gene. In DNA form, the CDR3 reads TGTGCTAGTGGTTTCGTGCGAGACAGGGGATACATTCAGTACTTC. Translated, it gives CASGFVRDRGYIQYF. The full variable domain, with the rest looked up from reference TRBV12-5 and TRBJ2-4, is DARVTQTPRHKVTEMGQEVTMRCQPILGHNTVFWYRQTMMQGLELLAYFRNRAPLDDSGMPKDRFSAEMPDATLATLKIQPSEPRDSAVYFCASGFVRDRGYIQYFGAGTRLSVL.

This rearrangement joins TRBV12-3 or TRBV12-4 to TRBJ2-3, with D perhaps TRBD1 (6 bases). The germline V and J ends were trimmed by 6 bases and 4 bases, with 17 bases remaining between them. The CDR3 runs to 15 residues. The CDR3 reads CASRRTPTGSDTQYF. Written as DNA, the CDR3 is TGTGCCAGCAGGCGAACCCCCACAGGGTCAGATACGCAGTATTTT.

This chain's CDR3 is CASRSGAKNIQYF. The CDR3 nucleotides read TGTGCCAGCCGCTCAGGAGCCAAAAACATTCAGTACTTC. The chain is built from TRBV3-1 and TRBJ2-4; D gene ambiguous. This CDR3 contains 13 residues. CDR1 is LGHDT and CDR2 is YNNKEL in the germline V gene (reference sequence). V was trimmed by 8 bases and J by 0 bases, leaving 8 bases between them.

This clonotype appeared a few times. The chain is built from TRBV7-2 and TRBJ2-1, with a weak D call TRBD2 (6 bases). CDR3 length: 15 residues. CDR1 and CDR2 (germline): SGHTA, FQGNSA. Trimming took off 1 base at V and 6 bases at J, with 13 bases between the two ends. CDR3 loop: CASSLVADPCNEQFF. CDR3 DNA sequence: TGTGCCAGCAGCTTAGTAGCGGACCCTTGCAATGAGCAGTTCTTC.

CDR3 residues: CASTYAGGYTF. CDR3 sequence (DNA): TGTGCCAGCACTTATGCGGGAGGCTACACCTTC. V gene TRBV12-3 or TRBV12-4 combines with J gene TRBJ1-2, with D hard to call. The CDR3 has 11 amino acids. With 7 bases removed from V and 8 bases from J, the gap between germline ends came to 11 bases.

This clonotype has a handful of counts. This chain connects TRBV4-3 to TRBJ1-1; D possibly corresponds to TRBD1 (5 bases). The CDR3 consists of 16 residues. The germline V gene has CDR1 LGHNA and CDR2 YSLEER. Trimming pared 0 bases from V and 5 bases from J, leaving 16 bases between. As DNA, the CDR3 is TGCGCCAGCAGCCAAGAACGGCAGGGCAGTGAGACTGAAGCTTTCTTT. Encoded protein: CASSQERQGSETEAFF.

The V and J genes are TRBV12-5 and TRBJ2-5; maybe TRBD2 (6 bases). Looked up from germline, CDR1 is LGHNT and CDR2 is FRNRAP. The CDR3 consists of 16 residues. Trimming cost V 0 bases and J 5 bases, with 16 bases left between them. The CDR3: CASGLVLRGAGETQYF. The CDR3 DNA is TGTGCTAGTGGTTTGGTACTGAGGGGCGCGGGGGAGACCCAGTACTTC.

This clonotype was recorded many times. The chain couples TRBV4-1 to TRBJ2-5, with D tentatively TRBD1 (6 bases). The germline V gene encodes CDR1 MGHRA and CDR2 YSYEKL. CDR3 length: 15 amino acids. The V end was cut by 3 bases, the J end by 0 bases, with 11 bases between. CDR3 residues: CASSHPGQNQETQYF. The CDR3 nucleotides are TGCGCCAGCAGCCACCCCGGACAGAACCAAGAGACCCAGTACTTC.

The CDR3 reads CASTPRGTVEQFF. The CDR3 DNA is TGTGCCAGCACCCCTAGGGGAACGGTTGAGCAGTTCTTC. V gene TRBV2 combines with J gene TRBJ2-1; maybe TRBD1 (5 bases). The V end was cut by 7 bases, the J end by 9 bases, with 16 bases between. The germline CDR1 and CDR2 sequences are SNHLY and FYNNEI. This CDR3 has 13 residues.

The chain combines TRBV24-1 with TRBJ2-1; 7 positions match TRBD2. V trimming: 3 bases; J trimming: 6 bases; junction bases outside the gene matches: 4. Germline CDR1 is KGHDR and CDR2 is SFDVKD. The CDR3 covers 14 residues. CDR3 sequence (DNA): TGTGCCACCAGTGATGGGAGGGGCGCCAATGAGCAGTTCTTC. This sequence encodes CATSDGRGANEQFF.

V usage is TRBV4-3 and J usage is TRBJ1-4; 8 bases map to TRBD1. Germline trimming cut 0 bases from V and 5 bases from J; bases unmatched to any gene: 5. This CDR3 spans 16 amino acids. Germline CDR1 and CDR2: LGHNA and YSLEER. CDR3 in DNA: TGCGCCAGCAGCCAAGATCCCGGACAGGGCAATGAAAAACTGTTTTTT. It codes for CASSQDPGQGNEKLFF.

The rearrangement links TRBV4-1 to TRBJ2-2; D is unresolved. Looked up from germline, CDR1 is MGHRA and CDR2 is YSYEKL. The CDR3 has 13 residues. V lost 0 bases, J lost 9 bases, and 8 bases lay in between. The CDR3 bases are TGCGCCAGCAGCCAAGAAAGGGTCAGGGAGCTGTTTTTT. Its protein is CASSQERVRELFF.

This clonotype was seen repeatedly, ten times or more. The chain is built from TRBV4-3 and TRBJ2-3; weak D call: TRBD2 (6 bases). The CDR3 is 16 amino acids. In germline, CDR1 is LGHNA, CDR2 YSLEER. V was pared by 4 bases and J by 3 bases, with 17 bases between. The CDR3 DNA reads TGCGCCAGCAGCCTCCTGGGGACCCTAGCGACAGATACGCAGTATTTT. It encodes CASSLLGTLATDTQYF.

This clonotype was detected a few times. The chain has TRBV12-5 and TRBJ1-6, with 7 bases that match TRBD1. CDR3 length: 16 amino acids. Germline V lookup: CDR1 LGHNT, CDR2 FRNRAP. J was trimmed by 7 bases and V by 1 base; bases with no gene match: 7. The CDR3 DNA is TGTGCTAGTGGTTTGGGCCCGACAGGGAGGAATTCACCCCTCCACTTT. Its translation: CASGLGPTGRNSPLHF.

There are many counts of this clonotype. This chain uses TRBV6-5 with TRBJ2-7, with D possibly being TRBD2 (5 bases). Looked up from germline, CDR1 is MNHEY and CDR2 is SVGAGI. Trimming cost V 2 bases and J 10 bases, with 12 bases left between them. This CDR3 spans 12 amino acids. For the CDR3, the DNA is TGTGCCAGCAGTTACCGGGTAGGGAGTCAGTACTTC. Translation gives CASSYRVGSQYF.